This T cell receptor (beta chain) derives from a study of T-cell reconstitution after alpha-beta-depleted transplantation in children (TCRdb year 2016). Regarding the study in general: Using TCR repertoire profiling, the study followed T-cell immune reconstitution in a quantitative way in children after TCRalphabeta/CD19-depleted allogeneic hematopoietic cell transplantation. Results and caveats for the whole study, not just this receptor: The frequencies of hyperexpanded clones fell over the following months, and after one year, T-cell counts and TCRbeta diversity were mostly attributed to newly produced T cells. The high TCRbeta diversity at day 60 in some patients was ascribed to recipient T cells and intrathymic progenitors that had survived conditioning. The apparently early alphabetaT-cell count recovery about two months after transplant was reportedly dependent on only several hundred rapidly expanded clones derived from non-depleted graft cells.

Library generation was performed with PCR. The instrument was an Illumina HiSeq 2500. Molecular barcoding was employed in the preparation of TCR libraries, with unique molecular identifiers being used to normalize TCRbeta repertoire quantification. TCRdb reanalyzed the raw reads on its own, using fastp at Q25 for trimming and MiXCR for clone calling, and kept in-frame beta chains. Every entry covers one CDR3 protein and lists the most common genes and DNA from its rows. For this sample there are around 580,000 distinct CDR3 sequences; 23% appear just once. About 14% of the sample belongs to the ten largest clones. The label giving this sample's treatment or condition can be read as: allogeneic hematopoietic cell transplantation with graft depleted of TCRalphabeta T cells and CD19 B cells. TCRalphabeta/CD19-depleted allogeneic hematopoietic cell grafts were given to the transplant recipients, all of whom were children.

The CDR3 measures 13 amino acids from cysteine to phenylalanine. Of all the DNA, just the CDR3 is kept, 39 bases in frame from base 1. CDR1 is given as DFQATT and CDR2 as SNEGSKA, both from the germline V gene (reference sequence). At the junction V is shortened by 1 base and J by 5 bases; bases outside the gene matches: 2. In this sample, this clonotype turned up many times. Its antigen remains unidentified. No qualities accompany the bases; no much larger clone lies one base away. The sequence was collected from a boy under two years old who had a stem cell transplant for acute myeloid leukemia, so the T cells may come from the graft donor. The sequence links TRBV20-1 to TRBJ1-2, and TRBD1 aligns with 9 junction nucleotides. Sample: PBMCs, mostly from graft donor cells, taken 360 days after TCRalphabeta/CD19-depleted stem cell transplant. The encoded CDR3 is CSARGTGVYGYTF. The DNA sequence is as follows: TGCAGTGCTAGAGGGACAGGGGTATATGGCTACACCTTC.